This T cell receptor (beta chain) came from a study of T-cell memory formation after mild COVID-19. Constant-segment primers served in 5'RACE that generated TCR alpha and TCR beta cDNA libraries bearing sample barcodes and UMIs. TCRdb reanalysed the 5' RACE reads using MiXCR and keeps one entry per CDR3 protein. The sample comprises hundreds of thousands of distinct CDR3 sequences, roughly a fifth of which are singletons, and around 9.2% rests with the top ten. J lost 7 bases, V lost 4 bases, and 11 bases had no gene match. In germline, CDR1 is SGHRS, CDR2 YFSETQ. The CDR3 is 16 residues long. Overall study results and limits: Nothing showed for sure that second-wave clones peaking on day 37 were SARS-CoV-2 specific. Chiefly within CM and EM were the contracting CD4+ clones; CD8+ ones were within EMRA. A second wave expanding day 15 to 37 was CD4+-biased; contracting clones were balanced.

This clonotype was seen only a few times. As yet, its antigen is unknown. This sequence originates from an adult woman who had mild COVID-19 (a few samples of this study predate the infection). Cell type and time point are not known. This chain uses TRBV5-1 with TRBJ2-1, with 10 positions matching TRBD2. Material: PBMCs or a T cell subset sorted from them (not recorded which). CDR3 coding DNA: TGCGCCAGCAGCCCATCCGGAGCGGGAGGGCTTAATGAGCAGTTCTTC. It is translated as CASSPSGAGGLNEQFF.